Detailed here is one TCR beta chain. The data belong to a study of blood T cell repertoires in COVID-19. Study in general: Acute-phase and convalescent COVID-19 samples originated in the United States, Italy and Spain. Sample material is recorded as cDNA or gDNA derived from T cells, B-cell-depleted T cells, or PBMCs.

Profiled with immunoSEQ multiplex PCR; TCRdb holds only in-frame clones, not every one. The sample lists some 200,000 clones, roughly four fifths occurring once. Germline CDR1 and CDR2: LNHDA and SQIVND (reference sequence). Trimming removed 5 bases from V and 4 bases from J, with 14 bases in between. This CDR3 is built from 14 residues. The sample was peripheral blood. The source of this sequence is a woman aged 40 to 50 with acute or convalescent COVID-19. This rearrangement joins TRBV19 to TRBJ1-2; D is possibly TRBD1 (6 bases). CDR3 region: CASSSGGLTYGYTF. DNA of the CDR3: TGTGCCAGTAGTTCGGGGGGGCTGACCTATGGCTACACCTTC.